Shown below are 4 T cell receptor beta chains from a single sample sequenced in a study of T cell responses to AZD1222 COVID-19 vaccine. Some clones are missing from TCRdb's copy, which holds only in-frame ones; the method was immunoSEQ multiplex PCR. Of fewer than 250,000 clones listed, about 93% are singletons. The sequencing used peripheral blood, collected on day 0 of MenACWY control vaccination. The receptor source for this set is an adult in good health.

The J gene is TRBJ1-5, the V gene TRBV9; the D gene is possibly TRBD1 (5 bases). Germline V CDR1 and CDR2: SGDLS, YYNGEE. Trimming stripped 0 bases from V and 4 bases from J, with 5 bases between. The CDR3 sequence is 13 residues long. The CDR3 DNA follows: TGTGCCAGCAGCGTAGCAGGGAATCAGCCCCAGCATTTT. Translation: CASSVAGNQPQHF.

This rearrangement joins TRBV5-1 to TRBJ2-2; unclear D gene. This CDR3 is 15 amino acids long. V was shortened by 0 bases and J by 4 bases, with 10 bases between the two germline ends. Germline assignment: CDR1 SGHRS and CDR2 YFSETQ. This chain's CDR3 is CASSLAAKSTGELFF. The CDR3 nucleotides are TGCGCCAGCAGCTTGGCCGCCAAATCCACCGGGGAGCTGTTTTTT.

This chain connects TRBV3-1 (or the pseudogene TRBV3-2) to TRBJ2-2, with unresolved D. CDR3 length: 12 amino acids. Germline V gives CDR1 LGHDT, CDR2 YNNKEL (reference sequence). Trimming shortened V by 5 bases and J by 6 bases, and 7 bases separated the two germline ends. The CDR3 here is CASSSTPGELFF. DNA of the CDR3: TGTGCCAGCAGCTCTACCCCCGGGGAGCTGTTTTTT.

CDR3 sequence: CAISETSGGQETQYF. The CDR3 DNA is TGTGCCATCAGTGAGACTAGCGGGGGGCAAGAGACCCAGTACTTC. This chain links TRBV10-3 with TRBJ2-5; 12 bases agree with TRBD2. The CDR3 contains 15 residues. The V segment lost 2 bases and the J segment 2 bases; nucleotides outside the gene matches: 0. The V gene's germline CDR1 is ENHRY and CDR2 SYGVKD.